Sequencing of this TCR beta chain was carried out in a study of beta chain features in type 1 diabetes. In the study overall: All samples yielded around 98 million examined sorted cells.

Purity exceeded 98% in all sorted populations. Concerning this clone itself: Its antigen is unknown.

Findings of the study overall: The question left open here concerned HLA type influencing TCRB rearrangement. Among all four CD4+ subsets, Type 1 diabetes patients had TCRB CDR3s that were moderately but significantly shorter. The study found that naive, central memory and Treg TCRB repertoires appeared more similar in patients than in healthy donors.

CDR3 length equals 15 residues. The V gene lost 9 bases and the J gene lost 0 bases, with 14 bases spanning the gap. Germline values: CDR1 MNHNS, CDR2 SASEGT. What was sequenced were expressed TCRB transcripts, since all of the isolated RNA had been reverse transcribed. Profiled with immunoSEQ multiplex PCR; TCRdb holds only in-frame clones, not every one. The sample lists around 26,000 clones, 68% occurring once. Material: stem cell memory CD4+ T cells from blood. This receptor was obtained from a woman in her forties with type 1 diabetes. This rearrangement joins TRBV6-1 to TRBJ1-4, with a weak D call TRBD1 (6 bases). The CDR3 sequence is CASQGTLATNEKLFF. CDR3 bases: TGTGCCAGTCAGGGGACCCTGGCAACTAATGAAAAACTGTTTTTT.